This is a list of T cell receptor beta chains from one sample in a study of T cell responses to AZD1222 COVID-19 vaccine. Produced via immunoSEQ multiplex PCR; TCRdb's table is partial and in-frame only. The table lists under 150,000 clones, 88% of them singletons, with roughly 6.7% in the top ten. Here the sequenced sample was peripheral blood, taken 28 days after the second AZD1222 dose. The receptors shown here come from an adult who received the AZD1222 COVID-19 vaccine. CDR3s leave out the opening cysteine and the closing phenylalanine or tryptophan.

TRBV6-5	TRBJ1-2	ASRRDRGYGYT
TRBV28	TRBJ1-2	ASSLPSGLYEGYT
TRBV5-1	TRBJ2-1	ASSPMTASSYNEQF
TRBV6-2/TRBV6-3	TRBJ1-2	ASSDGQGVWYGYT
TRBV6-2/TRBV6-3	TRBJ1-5	ASSRTTRNQPQH
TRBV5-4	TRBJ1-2	ASSLEHRGGYT
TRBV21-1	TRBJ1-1	ASSKVNRYTEAF
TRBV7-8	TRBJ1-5	ASSLVGDSNQPQH
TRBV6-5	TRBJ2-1	ASTGMSYNEQF
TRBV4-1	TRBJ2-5	ASSQDRGALQETQY
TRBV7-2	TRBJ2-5	ASSYIAGGQETQY
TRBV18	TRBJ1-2	ASSPGEGILYGYT
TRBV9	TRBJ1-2	ASSATGRGYT
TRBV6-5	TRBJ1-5	ASAPGRREPQH
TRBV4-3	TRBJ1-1	ASSQDLVRGTEAF
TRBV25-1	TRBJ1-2	ASKGAGYGYT
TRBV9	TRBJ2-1	ASSVRTSAAEEQF
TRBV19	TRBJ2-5	ASSRGFQETQY
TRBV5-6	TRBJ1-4	ASSRGFEKLF
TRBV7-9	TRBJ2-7	ASSKGGLPGEQY
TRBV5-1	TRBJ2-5	ASSLNKAGETQY
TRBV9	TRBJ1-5	ASSEGQGGGQPQH
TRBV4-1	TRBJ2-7	ASSQGQDNYEQY
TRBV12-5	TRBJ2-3	ASGLGRLTDTQY
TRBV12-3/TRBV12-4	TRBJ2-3	ASSLGGGGPQY
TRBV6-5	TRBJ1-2	ASRLTGGTILGYT
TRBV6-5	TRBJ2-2	ASSYSVYTGELF
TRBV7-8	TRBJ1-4	ASSLVPGGGGEKLF
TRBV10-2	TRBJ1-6	ASRSGAGYENSPLH
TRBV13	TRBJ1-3	ASSFKPWGFGNTIY
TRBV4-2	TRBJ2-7	ASSQDWGDNYEQY
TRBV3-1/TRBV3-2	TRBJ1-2	ASSHWGTGQNYGYT
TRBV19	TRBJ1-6	ASSPGLGSPLH
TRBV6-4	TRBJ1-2	ASSNGQGRNYGYT
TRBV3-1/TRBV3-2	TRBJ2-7	ASSQLGGTEAYEQY
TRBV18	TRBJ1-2	ASSQTSSGSYGYT
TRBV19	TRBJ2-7	ASRTPGSPYEQY
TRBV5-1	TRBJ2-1	ASSGGQGANEQF
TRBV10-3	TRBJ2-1	ATSIGTGAPRRGF
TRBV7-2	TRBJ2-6	ASSLDASPWYGANVLT
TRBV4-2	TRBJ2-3	ASTRDATPTDTQY